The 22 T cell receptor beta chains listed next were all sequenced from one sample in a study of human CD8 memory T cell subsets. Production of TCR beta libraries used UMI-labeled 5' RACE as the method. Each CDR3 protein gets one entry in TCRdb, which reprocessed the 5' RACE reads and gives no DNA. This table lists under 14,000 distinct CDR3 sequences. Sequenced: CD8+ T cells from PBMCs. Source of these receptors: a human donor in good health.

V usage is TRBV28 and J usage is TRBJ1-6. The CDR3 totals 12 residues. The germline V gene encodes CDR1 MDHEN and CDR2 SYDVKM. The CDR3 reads CATSNANSPLHF.

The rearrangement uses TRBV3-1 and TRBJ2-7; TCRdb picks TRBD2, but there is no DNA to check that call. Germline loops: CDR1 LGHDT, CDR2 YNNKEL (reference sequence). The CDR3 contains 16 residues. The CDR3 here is CASSQDFGREINEQYF.

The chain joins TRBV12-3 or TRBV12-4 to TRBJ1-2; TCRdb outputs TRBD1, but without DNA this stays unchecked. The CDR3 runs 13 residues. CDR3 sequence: CASSFQGVVGYTF.

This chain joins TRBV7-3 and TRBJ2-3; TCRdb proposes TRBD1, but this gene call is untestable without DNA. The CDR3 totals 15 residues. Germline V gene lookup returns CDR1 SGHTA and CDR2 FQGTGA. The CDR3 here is CASSPGATSTDTQYF.

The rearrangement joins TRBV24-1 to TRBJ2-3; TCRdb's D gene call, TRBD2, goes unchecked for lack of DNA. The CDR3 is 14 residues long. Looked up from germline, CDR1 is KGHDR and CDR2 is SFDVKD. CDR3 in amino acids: CATSGTTFLDTQYF.

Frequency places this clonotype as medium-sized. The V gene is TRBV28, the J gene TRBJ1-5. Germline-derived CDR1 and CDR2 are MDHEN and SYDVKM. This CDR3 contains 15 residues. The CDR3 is CASSLFSGGGQPQHF.

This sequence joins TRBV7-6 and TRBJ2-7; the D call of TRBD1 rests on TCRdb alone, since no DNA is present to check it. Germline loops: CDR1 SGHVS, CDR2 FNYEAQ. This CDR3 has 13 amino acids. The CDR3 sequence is CASSPPGGAEQYF.

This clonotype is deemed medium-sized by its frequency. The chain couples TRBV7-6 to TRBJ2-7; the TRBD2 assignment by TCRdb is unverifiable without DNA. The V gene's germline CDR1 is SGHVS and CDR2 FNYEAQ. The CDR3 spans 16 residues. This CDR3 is CASSLVLYGEGNEQYF.

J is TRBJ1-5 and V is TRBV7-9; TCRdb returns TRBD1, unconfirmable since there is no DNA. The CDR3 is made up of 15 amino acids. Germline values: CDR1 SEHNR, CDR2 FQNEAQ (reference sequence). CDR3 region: CASSPGPGGNQPQHF.

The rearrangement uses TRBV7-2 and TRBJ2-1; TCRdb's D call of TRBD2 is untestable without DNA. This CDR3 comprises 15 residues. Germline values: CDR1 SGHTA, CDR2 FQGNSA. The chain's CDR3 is CASSILAGGRNEQFF.

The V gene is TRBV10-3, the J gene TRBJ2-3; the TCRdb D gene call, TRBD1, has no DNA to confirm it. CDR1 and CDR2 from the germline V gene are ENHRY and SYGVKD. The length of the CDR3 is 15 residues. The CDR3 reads CATGGAGDGADTQYF.

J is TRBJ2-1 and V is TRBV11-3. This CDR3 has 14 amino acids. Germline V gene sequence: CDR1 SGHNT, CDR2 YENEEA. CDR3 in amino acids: CASSSEWVQNEQFF. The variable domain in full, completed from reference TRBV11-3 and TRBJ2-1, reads EAGVVQSPRYKIIEKKQPVAFWCNPISGHNTLYWYLQNLGQGPELLIRYENEEAVDDSQLPKDRFSAERLKGVDSTLKIQPAELGDSAVYLCASSSEWVQNEQFFGPGTRLTVL.

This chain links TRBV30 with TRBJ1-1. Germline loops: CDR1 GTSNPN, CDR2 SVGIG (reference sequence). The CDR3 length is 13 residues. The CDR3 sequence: CAWSVGFRSEAFF. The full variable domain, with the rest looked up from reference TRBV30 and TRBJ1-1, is SQTIHQWPATLVQPVGSPLSLECTVEGTSNPNLYWYRQAAGRGLQLLFYSVGIGQISSEVPQNLSASRPQDRQFILSSKKLLLSDSGFYLCAWSVGFRSEAFFGQGTRLTVV.

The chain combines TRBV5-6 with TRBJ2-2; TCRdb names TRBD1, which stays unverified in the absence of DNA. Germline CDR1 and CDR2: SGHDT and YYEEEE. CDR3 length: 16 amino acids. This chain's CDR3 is CASSFEGTGVSGELFF.

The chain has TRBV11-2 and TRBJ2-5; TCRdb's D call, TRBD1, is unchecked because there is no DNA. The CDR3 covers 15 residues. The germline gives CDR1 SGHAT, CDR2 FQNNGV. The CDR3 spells CASSLVVGQQETQYF.

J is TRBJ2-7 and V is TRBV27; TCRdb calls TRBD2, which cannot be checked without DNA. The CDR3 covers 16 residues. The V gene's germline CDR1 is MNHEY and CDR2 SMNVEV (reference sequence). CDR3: CASSLRRPSGILEQYF.

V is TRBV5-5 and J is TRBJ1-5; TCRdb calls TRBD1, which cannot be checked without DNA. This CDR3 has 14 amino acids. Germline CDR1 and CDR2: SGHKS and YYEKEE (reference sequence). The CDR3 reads CASSLRDGNQPQHF.

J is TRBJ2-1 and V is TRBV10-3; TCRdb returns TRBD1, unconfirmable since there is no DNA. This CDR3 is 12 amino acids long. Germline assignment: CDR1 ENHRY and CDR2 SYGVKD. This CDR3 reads CAIGQGSNEQFF.

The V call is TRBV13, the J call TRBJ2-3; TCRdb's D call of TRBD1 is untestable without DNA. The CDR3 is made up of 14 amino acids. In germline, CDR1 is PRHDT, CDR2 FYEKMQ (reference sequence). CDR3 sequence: CASREQGHTDTQYF.

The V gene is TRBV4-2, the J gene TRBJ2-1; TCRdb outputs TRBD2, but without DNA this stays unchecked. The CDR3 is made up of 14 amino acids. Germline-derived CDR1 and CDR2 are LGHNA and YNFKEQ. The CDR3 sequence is CASSQGVGGDEQFF.

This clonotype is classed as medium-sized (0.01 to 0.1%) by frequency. CDR3 sequence reads: CAISGTPGETQYF. The rearrangement uses TRBV10-3 and TRBJ2-5; no DNA is available, so the TRBD1 call from TCRdb remains unchecked. Germline V lookup: CDR1 ENHRY, CDR2 SYGVKD. CDR3 length: 13 amino acids.

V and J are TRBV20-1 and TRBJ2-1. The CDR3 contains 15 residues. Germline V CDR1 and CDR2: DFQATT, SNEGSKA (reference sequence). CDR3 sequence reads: CSARNTTSSYNEQFF.